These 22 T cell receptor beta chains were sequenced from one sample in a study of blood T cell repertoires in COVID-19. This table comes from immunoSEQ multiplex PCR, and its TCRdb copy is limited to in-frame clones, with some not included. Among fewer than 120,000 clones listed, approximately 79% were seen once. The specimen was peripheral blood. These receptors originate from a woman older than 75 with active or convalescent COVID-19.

CDR3 in amino acids: CASSQGAGGYEQYF. The CDR3 DNA follows: TGTGCCAGCAGCCAAGGTGCGGGAGGGTACGAGCAGTACTTC. The V and J genes are TRBV3-1 (or the pseudogene TRBV3-2) and TRBJ2-7, with 9 bases matching TRBD2. From germline, CDR1 is LGHDT and CDR2 YNNKEL (reference sequence). V was pared by 1 base and J by 4 bases, with 2 bases of the junction left unmatched. CDR3 length: 14 residues.

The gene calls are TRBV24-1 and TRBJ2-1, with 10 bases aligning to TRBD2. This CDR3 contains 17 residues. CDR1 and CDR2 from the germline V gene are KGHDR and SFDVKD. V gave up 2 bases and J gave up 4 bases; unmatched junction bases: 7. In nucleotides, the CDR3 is TGTGCCACCAGTGATTCGACTAGCGGGTCCTGGTACAATGAGCAGTTCTTC. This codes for CATSDSTSGSWYNEQFF.

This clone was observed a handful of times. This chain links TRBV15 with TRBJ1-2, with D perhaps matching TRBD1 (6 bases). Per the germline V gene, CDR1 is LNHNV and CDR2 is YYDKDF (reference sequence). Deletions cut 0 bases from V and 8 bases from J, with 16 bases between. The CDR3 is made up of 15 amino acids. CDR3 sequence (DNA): TGTGCCACCAGCAGAGATGGGGGCCTTATGGTGGGCTACACCTTC. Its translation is CATSRDGGLMVGYTF.

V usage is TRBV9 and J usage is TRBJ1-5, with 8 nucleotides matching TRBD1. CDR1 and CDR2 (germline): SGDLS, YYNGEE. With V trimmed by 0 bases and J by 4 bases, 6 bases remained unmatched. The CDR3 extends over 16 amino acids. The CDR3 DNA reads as TGTGCCAGCAGCGTAGGGGCGGACAGGGCAAATCAGCCCCAGCATTTT. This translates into CASSVGADRANQPQHF.

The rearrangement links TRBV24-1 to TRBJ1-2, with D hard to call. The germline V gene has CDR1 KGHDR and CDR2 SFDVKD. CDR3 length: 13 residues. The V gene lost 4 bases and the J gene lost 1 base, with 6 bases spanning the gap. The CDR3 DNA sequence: TGTGCCACCAGTGACGGTGGTAACTATGGCTACACCTTC. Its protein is CATSDGGNYGYTF.

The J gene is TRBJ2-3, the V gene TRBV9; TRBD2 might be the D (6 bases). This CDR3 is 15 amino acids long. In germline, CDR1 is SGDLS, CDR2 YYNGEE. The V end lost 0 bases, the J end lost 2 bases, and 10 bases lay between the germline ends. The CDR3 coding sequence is TGTGCCAGCAGCGTAGCGAGACTAGTCACAGATACGCAGTATTTT. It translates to CASSVARLVTDTQYF.

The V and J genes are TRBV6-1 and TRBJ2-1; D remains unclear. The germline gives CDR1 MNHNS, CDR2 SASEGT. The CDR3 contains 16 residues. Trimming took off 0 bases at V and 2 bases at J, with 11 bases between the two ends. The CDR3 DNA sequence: TGTGCCAGCAGTGAAGCGGTAGCAGCAACCTACAATGAGCAGTTCTTC. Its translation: CASSEAVAATYNEQFF.

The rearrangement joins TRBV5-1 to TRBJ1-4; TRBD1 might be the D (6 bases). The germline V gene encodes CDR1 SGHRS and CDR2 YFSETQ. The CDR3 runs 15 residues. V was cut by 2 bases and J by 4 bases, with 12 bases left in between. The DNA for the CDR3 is TGCGCCAGCAGCTTTACGACAGGACGTAATGAAAAACTGTTTTTT. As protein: CASSFTTGRNEKLFF.

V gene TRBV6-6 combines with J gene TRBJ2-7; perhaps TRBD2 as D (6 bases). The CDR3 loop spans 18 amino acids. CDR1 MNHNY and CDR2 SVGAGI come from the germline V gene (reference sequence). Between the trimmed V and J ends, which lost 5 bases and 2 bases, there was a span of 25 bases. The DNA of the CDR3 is TGTGCCAGCAGTCCCAGCACCGGGACTGATTTTCTTCCCTACGAGCAGTACTTC. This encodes CASSPSTGTDFLPYEQYF.

CDR3 bases: TGTGCCAGCAGCTCCGACAGGGTAAACACCATATATTTT. It specifies CASSSDRVNTIYF. The J gene is TRBJ1-3, the V gene TRBV7-2; 7 positions match TRBD1. The CDR3 length is 13 residues. The V gene end was trimmed by 4 bases and the J gene end by 6 bases; junction bases not matched to a gene: 3. Germline assignment: CDR1 SGHTA and CDR2 FQGNSA.

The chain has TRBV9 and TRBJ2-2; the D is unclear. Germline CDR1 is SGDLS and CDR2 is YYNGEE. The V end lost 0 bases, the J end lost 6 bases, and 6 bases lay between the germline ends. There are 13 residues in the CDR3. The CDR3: CASSVDSSGELFF. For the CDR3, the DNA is TGTGCCAGCAGCGTAGACAGTTCCGGGGAGCTGTTTTTT. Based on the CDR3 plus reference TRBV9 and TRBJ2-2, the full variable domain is DSGVTQTPKHLITATGQRVTLRCSPRSGDLSVYWYQQSLDQGLQFLIQYYNGEERAKGNILERFSAQQFPDLHSELNLSSLELGDSALYFCASSVDSSGELFFGEGSRLTVL.

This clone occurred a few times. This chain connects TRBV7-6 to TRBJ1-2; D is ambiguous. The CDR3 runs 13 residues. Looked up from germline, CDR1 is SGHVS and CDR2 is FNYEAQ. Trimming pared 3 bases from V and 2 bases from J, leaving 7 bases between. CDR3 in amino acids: CASSLGRNYGYTF. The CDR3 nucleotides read TGTGCCAGCAGCTTGGGCAGAAACTATGGCTACACCTTC.

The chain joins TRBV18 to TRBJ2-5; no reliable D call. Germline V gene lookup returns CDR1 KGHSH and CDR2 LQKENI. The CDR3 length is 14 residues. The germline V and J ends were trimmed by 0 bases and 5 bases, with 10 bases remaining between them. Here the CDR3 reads CASSPPRSTETQYF. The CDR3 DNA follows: TGTGCCAGCTCACCACCGCGAAGTACTGAGACCCAGTACTTC.

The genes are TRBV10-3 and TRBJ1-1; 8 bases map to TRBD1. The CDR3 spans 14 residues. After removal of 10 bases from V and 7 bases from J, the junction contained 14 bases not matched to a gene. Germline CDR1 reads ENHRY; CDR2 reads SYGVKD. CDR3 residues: CATKQGQERFEAFF. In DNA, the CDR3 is TGTGCCACAAAACAGGGACAGGAGCGTTTTGAAGCTTTCTTT.

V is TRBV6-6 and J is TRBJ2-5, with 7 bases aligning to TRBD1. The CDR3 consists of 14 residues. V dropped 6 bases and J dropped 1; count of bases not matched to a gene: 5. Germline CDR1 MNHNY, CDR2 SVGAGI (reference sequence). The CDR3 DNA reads TGTGCCAGCAGAAGGGGACAGATCCAAGAGACCCAGTACTTC. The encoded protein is CASRRGQIQETQYF.

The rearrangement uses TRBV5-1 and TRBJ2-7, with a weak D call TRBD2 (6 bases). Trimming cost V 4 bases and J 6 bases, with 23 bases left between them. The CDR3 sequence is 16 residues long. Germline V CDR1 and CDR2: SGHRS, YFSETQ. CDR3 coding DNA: TGCGCCAGCAGCCCCCGGAATACTCCAGGGACTGGCGAGCAGTACTTC. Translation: CASSPRNTPGTGEQYF.

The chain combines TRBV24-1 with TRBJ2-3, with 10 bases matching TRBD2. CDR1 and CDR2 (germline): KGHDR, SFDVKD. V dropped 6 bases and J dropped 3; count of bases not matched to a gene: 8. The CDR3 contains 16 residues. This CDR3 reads CATSSASGSSTDTQYF. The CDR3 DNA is TGTGCCACCAGTTCTGCTAGCGGGAGTAGTACAGATACGCAGTATTTT.

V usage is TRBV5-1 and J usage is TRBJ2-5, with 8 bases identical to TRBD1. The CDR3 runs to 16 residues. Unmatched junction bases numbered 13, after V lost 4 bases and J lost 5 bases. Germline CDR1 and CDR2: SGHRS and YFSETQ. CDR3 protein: CASSRSRQGAGETQYF. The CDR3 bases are TGCGCCAGCAGCCGGTCTCGCCAGGGGGCTGGGGAGACCCAGTACTTC.

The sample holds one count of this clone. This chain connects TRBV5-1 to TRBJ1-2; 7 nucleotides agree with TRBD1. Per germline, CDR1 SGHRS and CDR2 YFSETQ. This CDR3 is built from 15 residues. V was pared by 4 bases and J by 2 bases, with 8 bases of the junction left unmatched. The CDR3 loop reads CASSRDRVGNYGYTF. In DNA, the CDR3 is TGCGCCAGCAGCCGAGACAGGGTCGGGAACTATGGCTACACCTTC. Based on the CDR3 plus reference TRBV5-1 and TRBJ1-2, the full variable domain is KAGVTQTPRYLIKTRGQQVTLSCSPISGHRSVSWYQQTPGQGLQFLFEYFSETQRNKGNFPGRFSGRQFSNSRSEMNVSTLELGDSALYLCASSRDRVGNYGYTFGSGTRLTVV.

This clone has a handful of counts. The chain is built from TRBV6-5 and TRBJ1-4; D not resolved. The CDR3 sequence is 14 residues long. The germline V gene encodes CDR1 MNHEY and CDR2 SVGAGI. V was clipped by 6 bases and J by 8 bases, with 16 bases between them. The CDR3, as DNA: TGTGCCAGCAGCCCGACCCGCGCCGGGGAAAAACTGTTTTTT. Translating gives CASSPTRAGEKLFF.

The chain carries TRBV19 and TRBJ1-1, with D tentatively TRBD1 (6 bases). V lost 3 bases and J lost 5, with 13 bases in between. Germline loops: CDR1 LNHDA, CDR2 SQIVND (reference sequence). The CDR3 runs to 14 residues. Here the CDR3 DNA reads TGTGCCAGTAGTATGAGGGGGATCGGGACTGAAGCTTTCTTT. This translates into CASSMRGIGTEAFF.

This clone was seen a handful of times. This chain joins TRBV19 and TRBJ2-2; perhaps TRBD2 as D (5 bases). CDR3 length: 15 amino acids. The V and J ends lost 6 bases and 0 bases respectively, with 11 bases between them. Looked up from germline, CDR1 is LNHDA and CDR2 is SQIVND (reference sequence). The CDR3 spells CASRIRGSNTGELFF. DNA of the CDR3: TGTGCCAGTAGGATACGGGGATCGAACACCGGGGAGCTGTTTTTT.